The clone carrying this T cell receptor (beta chain) was observed many times. This sample is drawn from a study of early T cells in non-severe SARS-CoV-2 infection. As part of library construction, unique molecular identifiers were attached to individual cDNA molecules. TCRdb reanalysed the 5' RACE reads using MiXCR and keeps one entry per CDR3 protein. The data contain about 56,000 distinct CDR3 sequences, 8% to 11% of them singletons. The CDR3 spans 12 residues. The germline V gene has CDR1 SGHAT and CDR2 FQNNGV. Deletions cut 5 bases from V and 7 bases from J, with 12 bases between. What was sequenced was whole blood. The origin of this receptor is an adult who was a healthcare worker with PCR-confirmed SARS-CoV-2 infection or an uninfected control (not recorded which). This chain uses TRBV11-2 with TRBJ2-7, with D perhaps matching TRBD1 (7 bases). CDR3 amino acids: CASSTQGGEQYF. CDR3 sequence (DNA): TGTGCCAGCAGCACTCAGGGGGGTGAGCAGTACTTC.